A single sample gave rise to the 13 T cell receptor beta chains below, sequenced in a study of cytomegalovirus exposure and HLA in healthy donors. Primers for the PCR totalled 60 Vbeta and 13 Jbeta. Clones were sequenced by immunoSEQ multiplex PCR, and TCRdb holds only the in-frame ones, with some missing. The sample lists about 110,000 clones, approximately 82% seen once, with roughly 2.5% in the top ten. Sequencing was carried out using PBMCs. These receptors originate from a man aged 35 to 55 in good health and CMV-seronegative.

V gene TRBV10-3 combines with J gene TRBJ1-4; possible D gene TRBD1, 5 bases. Germline V gene lookup returns CDR1 ENHRY and CDR2 SYGVKD. The CDR3 runs 16 residues. V dropped 3 bases and J dropped 5 bases, with 16 bases sitting between them. CDR3 region: CAISEYGAGSNEKLFF. The CDR3 region has the DNA TGTGCCATCAGTGAATACGGGGCGGGGAGCAATGAAAAACTGTTTTTT.

This sequence joins TRBV6-1 and TRBJ1-4; maybe TRBD1 (5 bases). CDR3 length: 13 amino acids. Germline assignment: CDR1 MNHNS and CDR2 SASEGT. V lost 6 bases, J lost 8 bases, and 13 bases lay in between. CDR3 in DNA: TGTGCCAGCAGCCTTCAGGGTAGGGAAAAACTGTTTTTT. Protein product: CASSLQGREKLFF.

The chain combines TRBV9 with TRBJ1-4; 12 bases map to TRBD1. The trim removed 4 bases at V and 5 bases at J, leaving 18 bases unmatched. CDR3 length: 20 amino acids. The V gene's germline CDR1 is SGDLS and CDR2 YYNGEE. The CDR3 sequence: CASSLSPGRGQGADNEKLFF. Here the CDR3 DNA reads TGTGCCAGCAGCCTCTCCCCTGGCAGGGGACAGGGGGCAGACAATGAAAAACTGTTTTTT.

The rearrangement joins TRBV19 to TRBJ2-5; a possible D gene is TRBD2 (5 bases). Germline V gene lookup returns CDR1 LNHDA and CDR2 SQIVND (reference sequence). V gave up 9 bases and J gave up 0 bases, with 17 bases separating them. The CDR3 runs 15 residues. The CDR3 region is CASSTSGSDQETQYF. The CDR3 bases are TGTGCCAGCTCCACGTCAGGTAGCGACCAAGAGACCCAGTACTTC.

This clone was observed a few times. The genes are TRBV6-5 and TRBJ1-2, with D possibly matching TRBD1 (5 bases). V was cut by 2 bases and J by 2 bases, with 9 bases left in between. Germline lookup yields CDR1 MNHEY and CDR2 SVGAGI. This CDR3 comprises 14 residues. The CDR3 nucleotides read TGTGCCAGCAGTTACGGGGGGAACAACTATGGCTACACCTTC. Translation gives CASSYGGNNYGYTF.

The J gene is TRBJ1-2, the V gene TRBV7-3; possible D gene TRBD1, 5 bases. CDR1 is SGHTA, CDR2 FQGTGA, per germline. Deletions cut 0 bases from V and 8 bases from J, with 13 bases between. The CDR3 is 14 amino acids. CDR3 residues: CASSLTGGVRGYTF. The CDR3 DNA is TGTGCCAGCAGCTTAACGGGAGGGGTTCGAGGCTACACCTTC.

The chain combines TRBV5-1 with TRBJ2-1; D remains ambiguous. Trimming cost V 0 bases and J 0 bases, with 7 bases left between them. CDR1 and CDR2 from the germline V gene are SGHRS and YFSETQ. The CDR3 is 15 residues long. Written as DNA, the CDR3 is TGCGCCAGCAGCTTGGGGGCCAGCTCCTACAATGAGCAGTTCTTC. It translates to CASSLGASSYNEQFF.

The CDR3 reads CASSNLPGQGVSEAFF. Here the CDR3 DNA reads TGTGCCAGTAGTAACTTACCGGGACAGGGTGTATCTGAAGCTTTCTTT. This chain uses TRBV19 with TRBJ1-1, with 9 bases lining up with TRBD1. The trim removed 4 bases at V and 6 bases at J, leaving 12 bases unmatched. Germline CDR1 is LNHDA and CDR2 is SQIVND (reference sequence). This CDR3 comprises 16 residues.

In this sample, this clone turned up once. This chain connects TRBV9 to TRBJ2-2, with TRBD2 matching over 7 bases. The length of the CDR3 is 15 residues. Germline V gene lookup returns CDR1 SGDLS and CDR2 YYNGEE. After removal of 1 base from V and 5 bases from J, the junction contained 5 bases not matched to a gene. DNA of the CDR3: TGTGCCAGCAGCGTACGGAGCGGGGAAACCGGGGAGCTGTTTTTT. This codes for CASSVRSGETGELFF.

The table lists this clone with a few counts. The chain has TRBV2 and TRBJ2-1, with TRBD2 identical over 14 bases. The trim removed 3 bases at V and 1 base at J, leaving 8 bases unmatched. This CDR3 is 19 amino acids long. CDR1 and CDR2 from the germline V gene are SNHLY and FYNNEI. The CDR3 sequence: CASSDTGTSGGLSYNEQFF. The CDR3 coding sequence is TGTGCCAGCAGTGATACCGGGACTAGCGGGGGTCTTTCCTACAATGAGCAGTTCTTC.

This rearrangement joins TRBV2 to TRBJ1-3, with 8 bases identical to TRBD1. V gave up 6 bases and J gave up 2 bases; unmatched junction bases: 6. This CDR3 has 15 residues. The V gene's germline CDR1 is SNHLY and CDR2 FYNNEI. This CDR3 reads CASSLRTGTGNTIYF. CDR3 sequence (DNA): TGTGCCAGCAGCTTAAGGACAGGGACTGGAAACACCATATATTTT.

The chain uses TRBV5-5 and TRBJ1-5; 12 nucleotides line up with TRBD1. Germline V CDR1 and CDR2: SGHKS, YYEKEE (reference sequence). J was trimmed by 7 bases and V by 4 bases; bases with no gene match: 6. CDR3 length equals 15 residues. The CDR3 here is CASSLGQGAWQPQHF. CDR3 coding DNA: TGTGCCAGCAGCCTGGGACAGGGGGCATGGCAGCCCCAGCATTTT.

The chain uses TRBV19 and TRBJ1-5; 8 nucleotides match TRBD1. V dropped 6 bases and J dropped 8; count of bases not matched to a gene: 12. The CDR3 is 15 residues long. CDR1 LNHDA and CDR2 SQIVND come from the germline V gene (reference sequence). The chain's CDR3 is CASRASNRGWEPQHF. The CDR3 nucleotides are TGTGCCAGTAGAGCAAGTAACAGGGGGTGGGAGCCCCAGCATTTT.